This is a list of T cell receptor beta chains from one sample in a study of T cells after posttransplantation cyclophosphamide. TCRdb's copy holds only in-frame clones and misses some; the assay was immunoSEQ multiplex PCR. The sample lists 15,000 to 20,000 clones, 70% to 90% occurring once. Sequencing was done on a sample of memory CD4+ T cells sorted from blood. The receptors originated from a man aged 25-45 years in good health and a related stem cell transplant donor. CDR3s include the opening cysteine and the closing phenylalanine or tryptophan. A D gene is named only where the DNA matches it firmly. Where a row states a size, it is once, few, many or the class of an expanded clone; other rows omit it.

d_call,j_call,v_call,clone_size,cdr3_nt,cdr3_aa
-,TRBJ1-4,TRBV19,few,TGTGCCAGTAGCCACTCCCTAGGGGAACTGTTTTTT,CASSHSLGELFF
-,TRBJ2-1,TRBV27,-,TGTGCCAGCAGCCTCTTGGGGGGTACATTGTACAATGAGCAGTTCTTC,CASSLLGGTLYNEQFF
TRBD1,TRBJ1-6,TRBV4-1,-,TGCGCCAGCAGCCAAAGCCCCAGGGACAGGGGGCTTAATAATTCACCCCTCCACTTT,CASSQSPRDRGLNNSPLHF
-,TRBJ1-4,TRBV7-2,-,TGTGCCAGCGGCAGGGGCCCTTCAACTAATGAAAAACTGTTTTTT,CASGRGPSTNEKLFF
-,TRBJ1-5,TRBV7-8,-,TGTGCCAGCAGCCCCCCAATGGCGGGATGGGGGAATAGCAATCAGCCCCAGCATTTT,CASSPPMAGWGNSNQPQHF
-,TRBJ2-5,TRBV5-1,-,TGCGCCAGCAGCTTGAGTGGGGCGCAAGAGACCCAGTACTTC,CASSLSGAQETQYF
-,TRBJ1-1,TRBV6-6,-,TGTGCCAGCAGTACCCGGGGGGATACTGAAGCTTTCTTT,CASSTRGDTEAFF
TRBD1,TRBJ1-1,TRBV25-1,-,TGTGCCAGCAGTGGCGGGACAGGGGGGGCTTTCTTT,CASSGGTGGAFF
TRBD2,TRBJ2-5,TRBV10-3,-,TGTGCCATCAGGGATGCTAGCGGGGAGAATTGGTACTTC,CAIRDASGENWYF
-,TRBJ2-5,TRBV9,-,TGTGCCAGCAGCGCACAGGGATTGGAGACCCAGTACTTC,CASSAQGLETQYF
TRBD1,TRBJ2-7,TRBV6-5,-,TGTGCCAGCAGTTACCTGGACAGGACCTACGAGCAGTACTTC,CASSYLDRTYEQYF
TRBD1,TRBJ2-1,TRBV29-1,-,TGCAGCGCTGGACAGGGGGGAGGTGAGCAGTTCTTC,CSAGQGGGEQFF
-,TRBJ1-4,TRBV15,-,TGTGCCACCAGCAGAGGCGTTGGTGGTGAAAAACTGTTTTTT,CATSRGVGGEKLFF
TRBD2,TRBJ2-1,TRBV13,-,TGTGCCAGCAGCTTATGGATCGGCGGGGGGGCTATAGATGAGCAGTTCTTC,CASSLWIGGGAIDEQFF
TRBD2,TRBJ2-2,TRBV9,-,TGTGCCAGCAGCGTAGGAGCCCTAGCGGGGGGCACCGGGGAGCTGTTTTTT,CASSVGALAGGTGELFF
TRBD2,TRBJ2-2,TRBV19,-,TGTGCCAGTAGTCCTGGGACTAGCGTCACCGGGGAGCTGTTTTTT,CASSPGTSVTGELFF
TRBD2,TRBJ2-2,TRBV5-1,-,TGCGCCAGCAGCTTTAGCGGGGGGGACCCCGGGGAGCTGTTTTTT,CASSFSGGDPGELFF
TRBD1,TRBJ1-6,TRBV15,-,TGTGCCACCAGCAGAGATGGGGACAGGGGGCGTTTTCTTCCGAATTCACCCCTCCACTTT,CATSRDGDRGRFLPNSPLHF
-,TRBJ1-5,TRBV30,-,TGTGCCTGGATAGGACATCCTGGGGGCCAGCCCCAGCATTTT,CAWIGHPGGQPQHF